A single T cell receptor (beta chain) is shown here with its context. The data were taken from a study of cytomegalovirus exposure and HLA in healthy donors. Overall study: Among about 179 million T cells, an earlier analysis found 90 million to 130 million unique TCR beta sequences.

PCR involved 60 Vbeta and 13 Jbeta primers. Clones were sequenced by immunoSEQ multiplex PCR, and TCRdb holds only the in-frame ones, with some missing. The sample records about 150,000 clones, 76% being singletons. The TCR comes from a male donor in good health and CMV-seronegative. Sequencing input: PBMCs.

The CDR3: CASRKDSGRGETQYF. CDR3 in DNA: TGTGCCAGCAGGAAAGATAGCGGGAGAGGAGAGACCCAGTACTTC. The chain joins TRBV2 to TRBJ2-5; 9 bases line up with TRBD2. Per the germline V gene, CDR1 is SNHLY and CDR2 is FYNNEI. This CDR3 has 15 residues. J gave up 4 bases and V 6 bases, and 9 bases lay outside the gene matches.